Shown below are 4 T cell receptor beta chains from a single sample sequenced in a study of T-cell reconstitution after alpha-beta-depleted transplantation in children. TCRbeta library construction was performed incorporating unique molecular identifiers. MiXCR, applied by TCRdb to the PCR reads, yields one record per CDR3 protein. The sample lists a few hundred thousand distinct CDR3 sequences; 6.6% were seen once. The sequences come from PBMCs, collected before TCRalphabeta/CD19-depleted stem cell transplant. The receptors come from a boy between 2 and 10 years old with acute lymphoblastic leukemia, due to receive a stem cell transplant.

For this clonotype: This may be a read error: a much more frequent sequence differs by one nucleotide. The chain recombines TRBV28 with TRBJ2-3; 7 nucleotides align to TRBD1. Germline values: CDR1 MDHEN, CDR2 SYDVKM. The CDR3 length is 15 residues. CDR3 sequence: CASSFSDRVMDMQYF. CDR3 DNA: TGTGCCAGCAGTTTTTCCGACAGGGTTATGGATATGCAGTATTTT.

This clonotype has at least ten counts. V gene TRBV28 combines with J gene TRBJ2-2; 9 bases agree with TRBD2. CDR3 length equals 16 residues. Germline CDR1 reads MDHEN; CDR2 reads SYDVKM. Trimming cost V 8 bases and J 6 bases; bases outside gene matches: 13. The chain's CDR3 is CASRETSGTQAGELFF. CDR3 DNA sequence: TGTGCCAGCCGAGAGACTAGCGGAACTCAGGCCGGGGAGCTGTTTTTT.

This clonotype was counted many times. V is TRBV3-1 and J is TRBJ2-1, with D perhaps TRBD1 (5 bases). The CDR3 runs to 13 residues. Germline V gene lookup returns CDR1 LGHDT and CDR2 YNNKEL (reference sequence). Deletions cut 0 bases from V and 8 bases from J, with 8 bases between. DNA of the CDR3: TGTGCCAGCAGCCAAGAAGGGGCTGATGAGCAGTTCTTC. Residues: CASSQEGADEQFF.

This clonotype occurred many times. The genes are TRBV11-2 and TRBJ2-1, with D unclear. The V gene's germline CDR1 is SGHAT and CDR2 FQNNGV. The V end lost 1 base, the J end lost 2 bases, and 3 bases lay between the germline ends. The length of the CDR3 is 13 residues. CDR3 loop: CASSLAAYNEQFF. The CDR3 nucleotides read TGTGCCAGCAGCTTAGCAGCCTACAATGAGCAGTTCTTC.